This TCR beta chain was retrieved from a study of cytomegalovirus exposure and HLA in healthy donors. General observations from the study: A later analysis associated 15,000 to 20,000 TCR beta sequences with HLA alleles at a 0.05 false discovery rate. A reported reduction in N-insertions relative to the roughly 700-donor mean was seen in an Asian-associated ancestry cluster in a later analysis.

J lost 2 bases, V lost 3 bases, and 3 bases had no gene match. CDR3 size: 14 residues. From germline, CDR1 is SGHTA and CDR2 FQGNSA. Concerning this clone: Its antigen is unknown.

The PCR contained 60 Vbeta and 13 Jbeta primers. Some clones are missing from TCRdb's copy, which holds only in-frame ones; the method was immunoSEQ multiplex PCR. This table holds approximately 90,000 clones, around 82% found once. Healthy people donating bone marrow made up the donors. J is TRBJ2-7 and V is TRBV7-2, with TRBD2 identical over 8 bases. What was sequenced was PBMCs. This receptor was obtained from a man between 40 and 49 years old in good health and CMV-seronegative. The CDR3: CASSFSGGPYEQYF. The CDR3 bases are TGTGCCAGCAGCTTCAGCGGGGGCCCCTACGAGCAGTACTTC.